A single sample is the source of the 14 T cell receptor beta chains below, sequenced in a study of T cells in Graves' hyperthyroidism and ophthalmopathy. What was amplified from RNA transcripts were TCR beta CDR3 regions. The TCR CDR3 first-round RT-PCR relied on the HTBI primer set. TCRdb called the multiplex PCR reads again in MiXCR, with one record for every CDR3 protein. The top ten hold around 27% of the sample, which has approximately 520,000 distinct CDR3 sequences, more than 20% seen once. The source material was blood. The receptors here all came from a man younger than 30 with Graves' hyperthyroidism.

Regarding this clonotype: A much larger clone sits a single nucleotide away, making a read error possible. The gene calls are TRBV30 and TRBJ2-2; D is possibly TRBD1 (7 bases). The CDR3 runs to 15 residues. CDR1 and CDR2 (germline): GTSNPN, SVGIG (reference sequence). CDR3 in amino acids: CASGRGQTNTGELLF. The CDR3, as DNA: TGTGCCTCGGGGCGGGGACAGACGAACACCGGGGAGCTGTTGTTT.

Notes on this clonotype: Possible read error: a much larger clone is one base away. The genes are TRBV12-3 or TRBV12-4 and TRBJ2-4; D possibly matches TRBD1 or TRBD2 (5 bases each). The CDR3 covers 15 residues. CDR3 coding DNA: TGTGCCAGCAGTCCCCGGGACCGCGGTGAGGACATTAAGTACTTC. As protein: CASSPRDRGEDIKYF.

This clonotype was counted at least ten times. The chain joins TRBV19 to TRBJ1-1; possibly TRBD1 for D (5 bases). CDR1 and CDR2 from the germline V gene are LNHDA and SQIVND (reference sequence). This CDR3 region has 15 residues. The V gene lost 7 bases and the J gene lost 6 bases, with 21 bases spanning the gap. Here the CDR3 DNA reads TGTGCCAGTATGGAGGGGCAGGCGCGAACCCCTGAAGCTTTCTTT. As protein: CASMEGQARTPEAFF.

The chain combines TRBV12-3 or TRBV12-4 with TRBJ1-6, with 7 bases that match TRBD1. The CDR3 extends over 14 amino acids. With V trimmed by 3 bases and J by 8 bases, 4 bases remained unmatched. CDR3 in DNA: TGTGCCAGCAGTTTCTCAGGGGGTGATTCACCCCTCCACTTT. Protein: CASSFSGGDSPLHF.

The chain is built from TRBV10-3 and TRBJ2-5, with 7 positions matching TRBD2. The V and J ends lost 0 bases and 5 bases, in that order; junction bases with no gene match: 6. The CDR3 has 15 amino acids. CDR1 and CDR2 (germline): ENHRY, SYGVKD. CDR3 in DNA: TGTGCCATCAGTGAGTCTAGGCTAGCGGAGGAGACCCAGTACTTC. Its protein product is CAISESRLAEETQYF.

As regards this clonotype: This could be a read error, since a much larger clone is one nucleotide away. The rearrangement uses TRBV18 and TRBJ2-2, with D perhaps TRBD1 (6 bases). Germline V CDR1 and CDR2: KGHSH, LQKENI. The CDR3 loop spans 15 amino acids. The V end lost 2 bases, the J end lost 1 base, and 8 bases lay between the germline ends. CDR3 coding DNA: TGTGCCAGCTCACCAGAGGGACAGAACACCGGGGAGCTGTTTTTT. As protein: CASSPEGQNTGELFF.

This rearrangement joins TRBV19 to TRBJ2-3, with D uncertain. The germline V and J ends were trimmed by 7 bases and 4 bases, with 9 bases remaining between them. This CDR3 is built from 12 residues. Germline CDR1 LNHDA, CDR2 SQIVND (reference sequence). The CDR3 DNA is TGTGCCAGTAATCACGGGTCAGATACGCAGTATTTT. Protein: CASNHGSDTQYF. Looking up the rest from reference TRBV19 and TRBJ2-3 gives the full variable domain: DGGITQSPKYLFRKEGQNVTLSCEQNLNHDAMYWYRQDPGQGLRLIYYSQIVNDFQKGDIAEGYSVSREKKESFPLTVTSAQKNPTAFYLCASNHGSDTQYFGPGTRLTVL.

This sequence joins TRBV12-3 or TRBV12-4 and TRBJ2-7; 9 bases are shared with TRBD1. This CDR3 has 15 residues. The ends lost 1 base at V and 7 bases at J; junction bases unmatched: 8. This CDR3 reads CASSLEGQGLREQYF. CDR3 nucleotide sequence: TGTGCCAGCAGTTTAGAGGGACAGGGACTTCGTGAGCAGTACTTC.

This clonotype was picked up many times. This chain connects TRBV27 to TRBJ1-1; possible D gene TRBD1, 6 bases. V lost 3 bases, J lost 6 bases, and 11 bases lay in between. The germline V gene has CDR1 MNHEY and CDR2 SMNVEV (reference sequence). This CDR3 has 13 residues. The CDR3 here is CASSFRGGPEAFF. The CDR3 coding sequence is TGTGCCAGCAGTTTCAGGGGTGGGCCTGAAGCTTTCTTT.

This clonotype has ten or more counts. The chain couples TRBV6-1 to TRBJ1-2; the D is unclear. The CDR3 has 14 amino acids. The germline V and J ends were trimmed by 2 bases and 8 bases, with 15 bases remaining between them. Germline CDR1 and CDR2: MNHNS and SASEGT. The CDR3 loop reads CASSEFADLPGYTF. CDR3 in DNA: TGTGCCAGCAGTGAATTTGCCGATCTTCCCGGCTACACCTTC.

This clonotype has only one observation. The chain recombines TRBV27 with TRBJ1-6, with no clear D. Germline V gene lookup returns CDR1 MNHEY and CDR2 SMNVEV (reference sequence). The CDR3 is 14 residues long. Trimming took off 4 bases at V and 10 bases at J, with 14 bases between the two ends. In DNA, the CDR3 is TGTGCCAGCAGTTCCACCACCACGGGGTCACCCCTCCACTTT. As protein: CASSSTTTGSPLHF.

In its sample, this clonotype was seen many times. This rearrangement joins TRBV2 to TRBJ2-5, with TRBD2 as a possible D gene (6 bases). CDR1 is SNHLY and CDR2 is FYNNEI in the germline V gene. The V end lost 7 bases, the J end lost 2 bases, and 17 bases lay between the germline ends. This CDR3 comprises 15 residues. CDR3 in DNA: TGTGCCAGCACGGAGGGACCCGGATTACAAGAGACCCAGTACTTC. It yields the protein CASTEGPGLQETQYF.

This rearrangement joins TRBV28 to TRBJ2-2; D possibly uses TRBD1 or TRBD2 (5 bases each). The length of the CDR3 is 17 residues. V lost 5 bases and J 4 bases, leaving 20 bases between the germline ends. Germline V gene lookup returns CDR1 MDHEN and CDR2 SYDVKM. CDR3 coding DNA: TGTGCCAGCAGTCCCCGAAGGTGGGGACGGGGCACCGGGGAGCTGTTTTTT. Translated: CASSPRRWGRGTGELFF.

This clonotype appeared a few times. A much larger clonotype is one base distant, so this may be a read error. This rearrangement joins TRBV6-2 or TRBV6-3 to TRBJ2-5; D call uncertain. This CDR3 contains 12 residues. V lost 5 bases, J lost 5 bases, and 9 bases lay in between. Germline CDR1 and CDR2: MNHEY and SVGEGT. The CDR3 DNA reads TGTGCCAGCAGTCGGGCTTTTGAGACCCAGTACTTC. The encoded protein is CASSRAFETQYF.